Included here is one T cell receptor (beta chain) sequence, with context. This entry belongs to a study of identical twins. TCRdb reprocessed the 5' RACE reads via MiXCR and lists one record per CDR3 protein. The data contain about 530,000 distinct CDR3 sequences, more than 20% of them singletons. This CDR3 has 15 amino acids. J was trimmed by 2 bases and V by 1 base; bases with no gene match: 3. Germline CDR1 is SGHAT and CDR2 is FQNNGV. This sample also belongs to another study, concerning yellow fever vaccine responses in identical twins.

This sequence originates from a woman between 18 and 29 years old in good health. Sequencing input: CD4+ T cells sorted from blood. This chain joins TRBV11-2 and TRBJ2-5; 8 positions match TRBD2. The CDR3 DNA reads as TGTGCCAGCAGCTTAGTTACGGGGGGGCAAGAGACCCAGTACTTC. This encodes CASSLVTGGQETQYF.